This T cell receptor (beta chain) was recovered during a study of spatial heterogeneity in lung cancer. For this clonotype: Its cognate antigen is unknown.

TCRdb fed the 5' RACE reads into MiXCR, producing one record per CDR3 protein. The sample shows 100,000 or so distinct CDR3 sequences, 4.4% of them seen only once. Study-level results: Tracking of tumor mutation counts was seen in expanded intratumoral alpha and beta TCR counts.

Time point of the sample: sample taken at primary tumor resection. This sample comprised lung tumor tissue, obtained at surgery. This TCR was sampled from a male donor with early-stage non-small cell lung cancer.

CDR3 in amino acids: CASSFRTDAQYF. CDR3 in DNA: TGTGCCAGCAGCTTTCGCACGGATGCGCAGTATTTT. The chain links TRBV11-2 to TRBJ2-3, with D uncertain. Trimming shortened V by 3 bases and J by 10 bases, and 11 bases separated the two germline ends. CDR3 length: 12 residues. Germline values: CDR1 SGHAT, CDR2 FQNNGV.